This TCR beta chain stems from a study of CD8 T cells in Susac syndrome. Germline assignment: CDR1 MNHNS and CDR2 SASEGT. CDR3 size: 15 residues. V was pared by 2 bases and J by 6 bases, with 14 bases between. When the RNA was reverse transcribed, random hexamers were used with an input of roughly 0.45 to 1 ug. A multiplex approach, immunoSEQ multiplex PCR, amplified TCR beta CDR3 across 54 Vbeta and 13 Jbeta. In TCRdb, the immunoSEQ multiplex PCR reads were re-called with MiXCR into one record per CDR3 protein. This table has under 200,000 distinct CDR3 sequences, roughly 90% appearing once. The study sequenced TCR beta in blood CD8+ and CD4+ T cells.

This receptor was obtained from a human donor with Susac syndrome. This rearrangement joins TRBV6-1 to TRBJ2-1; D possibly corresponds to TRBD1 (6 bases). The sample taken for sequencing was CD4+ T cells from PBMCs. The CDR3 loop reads CASSEYSTGSNEQFF. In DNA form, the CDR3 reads TGTGCCAGCAGTGAATACTCCACAGGGAGCAATGAGCAGTTCTTC.